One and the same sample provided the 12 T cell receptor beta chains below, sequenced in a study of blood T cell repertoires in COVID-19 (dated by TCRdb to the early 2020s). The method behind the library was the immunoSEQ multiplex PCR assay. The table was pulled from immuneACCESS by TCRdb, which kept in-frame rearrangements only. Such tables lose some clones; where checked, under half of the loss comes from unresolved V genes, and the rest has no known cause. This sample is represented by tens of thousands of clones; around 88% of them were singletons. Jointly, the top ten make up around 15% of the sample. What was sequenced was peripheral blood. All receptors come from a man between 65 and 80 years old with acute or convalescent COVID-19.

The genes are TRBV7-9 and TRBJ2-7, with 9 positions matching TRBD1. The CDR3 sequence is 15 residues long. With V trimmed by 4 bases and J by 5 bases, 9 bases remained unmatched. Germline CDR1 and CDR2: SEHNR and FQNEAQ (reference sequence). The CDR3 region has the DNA TGTGCCAGCAGCTCTAGGACAGGGGATTCCGACGAGCAGTACTTC. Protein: CASSSRTGDSDEQYF.

The CDR3 DNA reads TGCGCCAGCAGCCATCAGGGGGCTCTGAATGAGCAGTTCTTC. Its translation: CASSHQGALNEQFF. This chain links TRBV4-3 with TRBJ2-1; 8 nucleotides line up with TRBD1. This CDR3 has 14 amino acids. Germline values: CDR1 LGHNA, CDR2 YSLEER. The ends lost 3 bases at V and 7 bases at J; junction bases unmatched: 5.

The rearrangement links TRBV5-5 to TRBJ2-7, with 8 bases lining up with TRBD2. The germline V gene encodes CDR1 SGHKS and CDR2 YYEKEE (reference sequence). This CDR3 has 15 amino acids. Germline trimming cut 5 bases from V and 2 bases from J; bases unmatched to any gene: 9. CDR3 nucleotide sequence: TGTGCCAGCAGTCGCGGGGGGAAGGCCACCTACGAGCAGTACTTC. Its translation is CASSRGGKATYEQYF. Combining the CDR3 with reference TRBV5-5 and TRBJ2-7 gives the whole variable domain DAGVTQSPTHLIKTRGQQVTLRCSPISGHKSVSWYQQVLGQGPQFIFQYYEKEERGRGNFPDRFSARQFPNYSSELNVNALLLGDSALYLCASSRGGKATYEQYFGPGTRLTVT.

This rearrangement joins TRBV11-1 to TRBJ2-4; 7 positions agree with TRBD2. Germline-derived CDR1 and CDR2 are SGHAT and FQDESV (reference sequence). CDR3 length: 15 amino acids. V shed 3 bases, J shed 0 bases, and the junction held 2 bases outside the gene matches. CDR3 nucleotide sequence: TGTGCCAGCAGCTTCTCGGGGGGAGCCAAAAACATTCAGTACTTC. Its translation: CASSFSGGAKNIQYF. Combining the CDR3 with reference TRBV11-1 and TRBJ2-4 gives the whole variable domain EAEVAQSPRYKITEKSQAVAFWCDPISGHATLYWYRQILGQGPELLVQFQDESVVDDSQLPKDRFSAERLKGVDSTLKIQPAELGDSAMYLCASSFSGGAKNIQYFGAGTRLSVL.

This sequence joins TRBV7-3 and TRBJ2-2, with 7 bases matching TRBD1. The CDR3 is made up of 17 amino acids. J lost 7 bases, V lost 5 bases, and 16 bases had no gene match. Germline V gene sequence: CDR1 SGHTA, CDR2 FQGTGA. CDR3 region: CASSAAAGGGRYGELFF. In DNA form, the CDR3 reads TGTGCCAGCAGCGCAGCCGCAGGGGGTGGAAGATACGGGGAGCTGTTTTTT.

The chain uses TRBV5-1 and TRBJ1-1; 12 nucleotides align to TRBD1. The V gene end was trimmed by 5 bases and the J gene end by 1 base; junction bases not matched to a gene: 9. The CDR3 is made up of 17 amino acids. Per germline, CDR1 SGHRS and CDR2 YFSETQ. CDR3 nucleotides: TGCGCCAGCAGGCGGGACAGGGGGCGCGTAGAGAACACTGAAGCTTTCTTT. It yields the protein CASRRDRGRVENTEAFF.

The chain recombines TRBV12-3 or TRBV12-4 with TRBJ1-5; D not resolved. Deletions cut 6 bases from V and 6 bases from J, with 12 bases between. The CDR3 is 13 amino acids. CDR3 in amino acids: CASRFSGSQPQHF. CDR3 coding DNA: TGTGCCAGCAGATTCTCCGGGTCTCAGCCCCAGCATTTT.

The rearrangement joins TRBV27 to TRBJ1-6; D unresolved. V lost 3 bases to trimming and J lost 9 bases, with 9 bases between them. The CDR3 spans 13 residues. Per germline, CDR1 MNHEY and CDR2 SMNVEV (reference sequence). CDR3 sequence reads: CASSFGRASPLHF. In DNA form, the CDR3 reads TGTGCCAGCAGTTTCGGGCGGGCTTCACCCCTCCACTTT.

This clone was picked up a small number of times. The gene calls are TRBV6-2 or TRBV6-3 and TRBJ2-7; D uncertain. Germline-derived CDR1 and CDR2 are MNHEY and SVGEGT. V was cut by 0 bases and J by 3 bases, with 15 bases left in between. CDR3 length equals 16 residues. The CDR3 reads CASSYSRGVPYYEQYF. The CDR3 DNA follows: TGTGCCAGCAGTTACTCGAGAGGTGTCCCCTACTACGAGCAGTACTTC.

The CDR3 region is CASSLTSTQETQYF. In DNA, the CDR3 is TGCGCCAGCAGCCTTACCAGTACCCAAGAGACCCAGTACTTC. The V call is TRBV5-1, the J call TRBJ2-5; no reliable D call. Germline CDR1 and CDR2: SGHRS and YFSETQ. The CDR3 sequence is 14 residues long. V was pared by 4 bases and J by 1 base, with 11 bases between.

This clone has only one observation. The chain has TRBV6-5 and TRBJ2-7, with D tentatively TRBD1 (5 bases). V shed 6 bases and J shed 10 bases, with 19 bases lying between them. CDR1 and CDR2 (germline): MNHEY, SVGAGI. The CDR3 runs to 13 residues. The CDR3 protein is CASSPGYLGQQYF. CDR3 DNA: TGTGCCAGCAGCCCAGGGTATCTAGGACAACAGTACTTC.

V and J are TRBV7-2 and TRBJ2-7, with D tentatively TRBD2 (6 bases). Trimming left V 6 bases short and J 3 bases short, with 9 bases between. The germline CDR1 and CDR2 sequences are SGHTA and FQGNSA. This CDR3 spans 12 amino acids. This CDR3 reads CASRQTSYEQYF. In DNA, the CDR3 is TGTGCCAGCAGACAGACTAGCTACGAGCAGTACTTC.